The clone carrying this TCR beta chain has a single count. This sample is drawn from a study of blood T cell repertoires in COVID-19. On the study more broadly: T cells, B-cell-depleted T cells, or PBMCs supplied cDNA or gDNA.

Germline values: CDR1 MDHEN, CDR2 SYDVKM. V shed 6 bases and J shed 2 bases, with 7 bases lying between them. The CDR3 spans 12 residues. Under the authors' procedure: Amplification of reference gene primers was used by the study to estimate nucleated cell counts. Sequencing used immunoSEQ multiplex PCR; TCRdb keeps in-frame clones, though not all of them. V and J calls plus clone size are reproduced from that table; the DNA served to infer D and trimming. The profile shows about 300,000 clones, 85% to 90% of them singletons. The chain is built from TRBV28 and TRBJ2-5; D remains unclear. Sequences were obtained from peripheral blood. This receptor was taken from a human donor in a cohort sampled during active COVID-19. The CDR3 region has the DNA TGTGCCAGCAGATACTCTCAAGAGACCCAGTACTTC. Translating it yields CASRYSQETQYF.